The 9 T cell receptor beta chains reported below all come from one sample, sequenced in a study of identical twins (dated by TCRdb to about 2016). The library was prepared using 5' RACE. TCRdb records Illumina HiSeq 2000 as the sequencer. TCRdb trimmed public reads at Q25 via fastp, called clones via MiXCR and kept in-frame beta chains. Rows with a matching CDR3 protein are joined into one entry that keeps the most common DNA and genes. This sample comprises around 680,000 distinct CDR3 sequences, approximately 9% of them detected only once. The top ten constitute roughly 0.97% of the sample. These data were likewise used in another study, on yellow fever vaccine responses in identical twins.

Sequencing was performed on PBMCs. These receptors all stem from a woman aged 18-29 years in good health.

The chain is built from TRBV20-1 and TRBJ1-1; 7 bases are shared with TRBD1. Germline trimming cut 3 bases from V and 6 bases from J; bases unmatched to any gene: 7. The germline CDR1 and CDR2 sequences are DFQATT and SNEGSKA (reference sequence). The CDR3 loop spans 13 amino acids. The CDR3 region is CSASDRVGSEAFF. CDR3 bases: TGCAGTGCTAGTGACAGGGTCGGATCTGAAGCTTTCTTT.

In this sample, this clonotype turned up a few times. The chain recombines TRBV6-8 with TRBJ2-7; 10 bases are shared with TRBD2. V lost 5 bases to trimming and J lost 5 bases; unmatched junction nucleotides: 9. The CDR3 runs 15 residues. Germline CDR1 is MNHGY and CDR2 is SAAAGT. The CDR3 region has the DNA TGTGCCAGCAGTAATTCAGGGACTAGCGTCGACGAGCAGTACTTC. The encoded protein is CASSNSGTSVDEQYF.

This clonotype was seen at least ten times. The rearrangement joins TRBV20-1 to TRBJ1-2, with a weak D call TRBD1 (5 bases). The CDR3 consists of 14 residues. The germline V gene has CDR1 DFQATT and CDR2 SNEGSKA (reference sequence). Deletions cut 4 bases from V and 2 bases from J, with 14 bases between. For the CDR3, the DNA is TGCAGTGCTAAATACGGGGCCGTGAACTATGGCTACACCTTC. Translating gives CSAKYGAVNYGYTF.

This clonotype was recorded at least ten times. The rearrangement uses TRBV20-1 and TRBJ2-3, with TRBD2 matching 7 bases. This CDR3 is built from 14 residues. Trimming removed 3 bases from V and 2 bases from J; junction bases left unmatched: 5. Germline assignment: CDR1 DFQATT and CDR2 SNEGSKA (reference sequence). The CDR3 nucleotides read TGCAGTGCTAGTCGAGCGGGGTCCACAGATACGCAGTATTTT. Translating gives CSASRAGSTDTQYF.

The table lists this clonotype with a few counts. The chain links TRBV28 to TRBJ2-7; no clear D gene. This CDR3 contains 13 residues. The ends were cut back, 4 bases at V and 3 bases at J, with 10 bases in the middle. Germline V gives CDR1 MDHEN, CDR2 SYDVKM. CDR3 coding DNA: TGTGCCAGCAGTTCCCCTGCCGGCTACGAGCAGTACTTC. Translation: CASSSPAGYEQYF.

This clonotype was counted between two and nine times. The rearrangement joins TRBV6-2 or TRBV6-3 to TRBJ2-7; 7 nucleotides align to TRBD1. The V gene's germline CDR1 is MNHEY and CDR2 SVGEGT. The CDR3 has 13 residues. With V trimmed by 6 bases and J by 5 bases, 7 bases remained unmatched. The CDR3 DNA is TGTGCCAGCAGCCTACAGGGGTTCCACGAGCAGTACTTC. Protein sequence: CASSLQGFHEQYF.

The CDR3 is CASSPHGGQETQYF. The CDR3 bases are TGTGCCAGCAGCCCCCACGGGGGCCAGGAGACCCAGTACTTC. J is TRBJ2-5 and V is TRBV3-1; perhaps D is TRBD1 or TRBD2 (6 bases each). V lost 4 bases to trimming and J lost 5 bases, with 14 bases between them. Germline V gene lookup returns CDR1 LGHDT and CDR2 YNNKEL (reference sequence). The CDR3 loop spans 14 amino acids.

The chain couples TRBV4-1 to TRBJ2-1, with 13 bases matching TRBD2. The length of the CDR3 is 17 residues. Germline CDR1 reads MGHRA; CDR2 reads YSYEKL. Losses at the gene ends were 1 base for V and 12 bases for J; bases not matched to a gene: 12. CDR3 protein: CASSQVSGTSGTVRQFF. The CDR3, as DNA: TGCGCCAGCAGCCAAGTCAGCGGGACTAGCGGGACAGTACGGCAGTTCTTC.

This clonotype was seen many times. The CDR3 sequence is CASSPGHSNEQYF. The CDR3 DNA follows: TGCGCCAGCAGCCCGGGACACTCGAACGAGCAGTACTTC. The chain recombines TRBV4-1 with TRBJ2-7; tentative D call: TRBD1 (6 bases). CDR1 MGHRA and CDR2 YSYEKL come from the germline V gene. V lost 4 bases, J lost 5 bases, and 12 bases lay in between. The CDR3 is 13 residues long.